This TCR beta chain was sequenced for a study of CD8+CD57+ T cells in acquired aplastic anemia. Findings and caveats of the study: Between patients and controls, around 30 CD8+ CDR3 sequences were found in common.

Remarks on this clonotype: Antigen: not known. A much larger clone lies a single base off, so this may be a read error.

Patients picked for sequencing had shown CD8+CD57+ cell expansion detected by flow cytometry. No patient had been given any therapy when blood was sampled. The CDR3 runs to 14 residues. CDR1 is MGHRA and CDR2 is YSYEKL in the germline V gene. TCR beta VDJ and CDR3 profiling used genomic DNA as template. TCRdb called the reads again in MiXCR, with one record for every CDR3 protein. The sample yields a few hundred thousand distinct CDR3 sequences, almost 50% seen once. The clonotype was recovered from a human donor with aplastic anemia. The source material was sorted CD4+, CD8+, or CD8+CD57+ T cells (not recorded which) from PBMCs. The chain employs TRBV4-1 and TRBJ2-3, with TRBD1 matching over 8 bases. The CDR3 reads CASSPQGARNTRYF. As DNA, the CDR3 is TGCGCCAGCAGCCCGCAGGGGGCGCGGAATACGCGGTATTTT.